This T cell receptor (beta chain) appears in the sequencing data of a study of identifying expanded T cells in peripheral blood. The study's findings and limits: Two-week clone count variance significantly increased as total template count grew. Over approximately two and four weeks, about 15 and 18 clones changed, versus 1.2 between replicates.

The ends lost 3 bases at V and 0 bases at J; junction bases unmatched: 11. The germline gives CDR1 GTSNPN, CDR2 SVGIG (reference sequence). The CDR3 runs to 16 residues. Healthy donors had no documented immune events, such as infections, while sampled. Sequenced by immunoSEQ multiplex PCR; TCRdb stores in-frame clones only, minus some. The sample lists approximately 92,000 clones, approximately 81% occurring once. Concerning this clone: Antigen specificity is unknown.

Material: blood. This chain links TRBV30 with TRBJ2-7, with 7 bases fitting TRBD1. The sequence came from a person aged 18 to 75 in good health. Here the CDR3 reads CAWRGPTGKNSYEQYF. The CDR3 region has the DNA TGTGCCTGGAGGGGACCGACAGGGAAGAACTCCTACGAGCAGTACTTC.